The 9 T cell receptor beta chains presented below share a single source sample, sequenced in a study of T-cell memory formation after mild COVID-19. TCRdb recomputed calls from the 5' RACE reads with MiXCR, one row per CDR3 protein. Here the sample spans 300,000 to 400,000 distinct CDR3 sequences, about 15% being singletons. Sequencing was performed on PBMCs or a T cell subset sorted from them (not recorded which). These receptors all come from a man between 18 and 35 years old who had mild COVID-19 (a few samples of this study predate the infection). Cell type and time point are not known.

CDR3 protein: CASSQGPNGYEQFF. DNA for the CDR3: TGCGCCAGCAGCCAGGGGCCGAATGGGTACGAGCAGTTCTTC. The chain carries TRBV10-1 and TRBJ2-1, with D possibly being TRBD1 (6 bases). Germline CDR1 is WNHNN and CDR2 is SYGVQD (reference sequence). The CDR3 totals 14 residues. Trimming took 6 bases from V and 10 from J, leaving 19 bases between them.

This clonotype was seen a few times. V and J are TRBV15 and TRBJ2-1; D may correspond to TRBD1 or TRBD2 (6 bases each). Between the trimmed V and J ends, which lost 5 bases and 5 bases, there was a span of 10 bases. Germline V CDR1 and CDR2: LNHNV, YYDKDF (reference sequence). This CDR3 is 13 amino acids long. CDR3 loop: CATSRGPDNEQFF. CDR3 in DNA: TGTGCCACCAGCCGGGGGCCCGACAATGAGCAGTTCTTC.

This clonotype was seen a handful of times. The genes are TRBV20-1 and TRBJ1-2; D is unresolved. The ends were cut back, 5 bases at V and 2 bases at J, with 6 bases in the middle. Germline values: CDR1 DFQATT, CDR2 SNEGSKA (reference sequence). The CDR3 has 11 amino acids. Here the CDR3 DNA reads TGCAGTGCTTGGTCCAACTATGGCTACACCTTC. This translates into CSAWSNYGYTF.

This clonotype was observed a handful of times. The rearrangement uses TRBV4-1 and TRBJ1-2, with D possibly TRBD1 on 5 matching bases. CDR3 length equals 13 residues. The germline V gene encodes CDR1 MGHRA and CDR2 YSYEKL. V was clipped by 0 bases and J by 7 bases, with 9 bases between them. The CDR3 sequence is CASSQDQQVGYTF. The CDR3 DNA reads TGCGCCAGCAGCCAAGATCAACAGGTTGGCTACACCTTC.

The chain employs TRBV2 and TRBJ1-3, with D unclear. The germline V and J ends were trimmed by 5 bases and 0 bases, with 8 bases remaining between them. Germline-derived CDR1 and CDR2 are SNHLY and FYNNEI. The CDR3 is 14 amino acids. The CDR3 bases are TGTGCCAGCAGTCGGAGCCACTCTGGAAACACCATATATTTT. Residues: CASSRSHSGNTIYF.

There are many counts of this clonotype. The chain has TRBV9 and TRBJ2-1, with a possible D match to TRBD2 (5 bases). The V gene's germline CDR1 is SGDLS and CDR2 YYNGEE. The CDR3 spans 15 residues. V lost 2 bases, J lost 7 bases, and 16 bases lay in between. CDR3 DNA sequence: TGTGCCAGCAGCGTTAGACTTCATTCGGGGAATGAGCAGTTCTTC. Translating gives CASSVRLHSGNEQFF.

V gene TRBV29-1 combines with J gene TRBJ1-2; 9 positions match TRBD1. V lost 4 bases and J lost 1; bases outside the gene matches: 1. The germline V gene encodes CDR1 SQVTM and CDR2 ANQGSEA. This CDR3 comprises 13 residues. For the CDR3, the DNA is TGCAGCGTTGGGACAGGGGTTAACTATGGCTACACCTTC. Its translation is CSVGTGVNYGYTF.

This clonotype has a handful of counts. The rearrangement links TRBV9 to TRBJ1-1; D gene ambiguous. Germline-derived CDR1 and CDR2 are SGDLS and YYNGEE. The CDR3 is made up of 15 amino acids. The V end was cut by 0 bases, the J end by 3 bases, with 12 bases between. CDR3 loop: CASSVGGVWDTEAFF. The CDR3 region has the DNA TGTGCCAGCAGCGTAGGCGGGGTCTGGGACACTGAAGCTTTCTTT.

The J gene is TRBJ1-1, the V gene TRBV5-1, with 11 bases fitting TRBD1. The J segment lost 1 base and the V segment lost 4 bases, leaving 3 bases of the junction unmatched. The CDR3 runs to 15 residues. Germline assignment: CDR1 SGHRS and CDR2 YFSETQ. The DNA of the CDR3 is TGCGCCAGCAGCACGGGACAGGGGGGGAACACTGAAGCTTTCTTT. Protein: CASSTGQGGNTEAFF.